These T cell receptor beta chains were read from a single sample in a study of a mutant IDH1 vaccine in newly diagnosed glioma. Repertoires were generated with immunoSEQ multiplex PCR, while TCRdb's copy carries only in-frame clones and drops some. The sample records tens of thousands of clones, around 78% being singletons. Their target antigens are unknown. Sequencing used PBMCs, obtained from a glioma patient whose treatment included an IDH1 peptide vaccine. These TCRs come from a man aged 25 to 45 with glioma. Both conserved end residues are part of each CDR3. The D gene is left open where the match is weak. The size of a clone is reported for some rows only, either as once, few or many, or as a class for expanded clones.

CDR3 DNA: TGTGCCAGCAGCTTGCGCGGGGGGCCCTACAATGAGCAGTTCTTC; CDR3 protein: CASSLRGGPYNEQFF; V gene: TRBV5-6; D gene: TRBD2; clone size: NA; J gene: TRBJ2-1
CDR3 DNA: TGTGCCAGCAGCTTATTCGGCGAAGACTATGGCTACACCTTC; CDR3 protein: CASSLFGEDYGYTF; V gene: TRBV7-9; D gene: NA; clone size: NA; J gene: TRBJ1-2
CDR3 DNA: TGTGCCAGCACGGGACAGCAAGCGGGGGGCTACACCTTC; CDR3 protein: CASTGQQAGGYTF; V gene: TRBV2; D gene: TRBD1; clone size: once; J gene: TRBJ1-2
CDR3 DNA: TGTGCCAGCAGCGCCTGGGGCGGTCGGGAGACCCAGTACTTC; CDR3 protein: CASSAWGGRETQYF; V gene: TRBV5-4; D gene: NA; clone size: NA; J gene: TRBJ2-5
CDR3 DNA: TGTGCCAGCAGTTACCTGGGGAACACTGAAGCTTTCTTT; CDR3 protein: CASSYLGNTEAFF; V gene: TRBV6-6; D gene: NA; clone size: NA; J gene: TRBJ1-1
CDR3 DNA: TGTGCCAGCAGCTCGAGACAGGGGAGGGTTATCACAGATACGCAGTATTTT; CDR3 protein: CASSSRQGRVITDTQYF; V gene: TRBV7-9; D gene: NA; clone size: once; J gene: TRBJ2-3
CDR3 DNA: TGTGCCAGCAGCTCTTTAGGGGGAAATCAGCCCCAGCATTTT; CDR3 protein: CASSSLGGNQPQHF; V gene: TRBV5-6; D gene: NA; clone size: NA; J gene: TRBJ1-5
CDR3 DNA: TGTGCCAGCACCAACGAACAGGGGGCTACTAATGAAAAACTGTTTTTT; CDR3 protein: CASTNEQGATNEKLFF; V gene: TRBV2; D gene: TRBD1; clone size: NA; J gene: TRBJ1-4
CDR3 DNA: TGTGCCAGCAGTGCCAGCACAGATACGCAGTATTTT; CDR3 protein: CASSASTDTQYF; V gene: TRBV6-1; D gene: NA; clone size: few; J gene: TRBJ2-3
CDR3 DNA: TGTGCCAGTAGTAGAACATCAAACTCCTACGAGCAGTACTTC; CDR3 protein: CASSRTSNSYEQYF; V gene: TRBV19; D gene: NA; clone size: NA; J gene: TRBJ2-7
CDR3 DNA: TGCGCCAGCAGTGCTAGCGGAGTGAGGAATGAGCAGTTCTTC; CDR3 protein: CASSASGVRNEQFF; V gene: TRBV10-1; D gene: TRBD2; clone size: NA; J gene: TRBJ2-1
CDR3 DNA: TGTGCCTGGAGCGTTAGCCGGGACAGTTGGAGTCACATGAACACTGAAGCTTTCTTT; CDR3 protein: CAWSVSRDSWSHMNTEAFF; V gene: TRBV30; D gene: TRBD1; clone size: few; J gene: TRBJ1-1
CDR3 DNA: TGTGCCAGCAGCTCGGGACAGGGAGGTGGCTACACCTTC; CDR3 protein: CASSSGQGGGYTF; V gene: TRBV7-8; D gene: TRBD1; clone size: NA; J gene: TRBJ1-2
CDR3 DNA: TGCGCCAGCAGCCAAGATCTAATCTCCCTGGAGACCCAGTACTTC; CDR3 protein: CASSQDLISLETQYF; V gene: TRBV4-1; D gene: NA; clone size: NA; J gene: TRBJ2-5
CDR3 DNA: TGCGCCAGCAGTGAGCGCGGACAGGGCCGGGGGAACACTGAAGCTTTCTTT; CDR3 protein: CASSERGQGRGNTEAFF; V gene: TRBV10-1; D gene: TRBD1; clone size: NA; J gene: TRBJ1-1
CDR3 DNA: TGCGCCAGCAGTGCAGTCCGACAGGGAGTCGCGAACACCGGGGAGCTGTTTTTT; CDR3 protein: CASSAVRQGVANTGELFF; V gene: TRBV10-1; D gene: TRBD1; clone size: few; J gene: TRBJ2-2
CDR3 DNA: TGTGCCACCAGCAGAGGGGGGGGCGCATCCTACGAGCAGTACTTC; CDR3 protein: CATSRGGGASYEQYF; V gene: TRBV15; D gene: NA; clone size: NA; J gene: TRBJ2-7
CDR3 DNA: TGTGCCAGCAGCTCCGACAGGGTCAAAGCTTTCTTT; CDR3 protein: CASSSDRVKAFF; V gene: TRBV6-6; D gene: TRBD1; clone size: NA; J gene: TRBJ1-1
CDR3 DNA: TGTGCCATCAGGGCGGGAGTCATGGTGGATGAGCAGTTCTTC; CDR3 protein: CAIRAGVMVDEQFF; V gene: TRBV10-3; D gene: TRBD2; clone size: NA; J gene: TRBJ2-1
CDR3 DNA: TGTGCCAGCAGCTTGGTCCCGGGACTAGCGGGAGTAGGCACCGGGGAGCTGTTTTTT; CDR3 protein: CASSLVPGLAGVGTGELFF; V gene: TRBV5-4; D gene: TRBD2; clone size: once; J gene: TRBJ2-2
CDR3 DNA: TGCAGCGTTGGGCAGGGCGGCTATGGCTACACCTTC; CDR3 protein: CSVGQGGYGYTF; V gene: TRBV29-1; D gene: NA; clone size: NA; J gene: TRBJ1-2
CDR3 DNA: TGTGCCTGGAGTGCCCCTGGGCTAGCGGGAATTGGTGAGCAGTTCTTC; CDR3 protein: CAWSAPGLAGIGEQFF; V gene: TRBV30; D gene: TRBD2; clone size: NA; J gene: TRBJ2-1
CDR3 DNA: TGCGCCAGCAGCTTGGCCGAGGTTCCGTTCTTC; CDR3 protein: CASSLAEVPFF; V gene: TRBV5-1; D gene: NA; clone size: NA; J gene: TRBJ2-1
CDR3 DNA: TGTGCCAGTAGTTACACATTCCGACCCGGGAACACTGAAGCTTTCTTT; CDR3 protein: CASSYTFRPGNTEAFF; V gene: TRBV19; D gene: NA; clone size: NA; J gene: TRBJ1-1
CDR3 DNA: TGTGCCTGGAGTGGGCAGATAACTCGTGAAGCTTTCTTT; CDR3 protein: CAWSGQITREAFF; V gene: TRBV30; D gene: NA; clone size: few; J gene: TRBJ1-1
CDR3 DNA: TGTGCCAGCAGTGACGGACTAGCGGGGAGGAATGAGCAGTTCTTC; CDR3 protein: CASSDGLAGRNEQFF; V gene: TRBV2; D gene: TRBD2; clone size: NA; J gene: TRBJ2-1
CDR3 DNA: TGTGCCAGCAGTTCTCCTACCCTCGATAGAGAGCAGTTCTTC; CDR3 protein: CASSSPTLDREQFF; V gene: TRBV27; D gene: NA; clone size: NA; J gene: TRBJ2-1
CDR3 DNA: TGTGCCTGGAGTGGTCCCCTGGTCGCTGGGGAGCAGTACTTC; CDR3 protein: CAWSGPLVAGEQYF; V gene: TRBV30; D gene: NA; clone size: NA; J gene: TRBJ2-7